This T cell receptor (beta chain) was recovered during a study of T and B cells in COVID-19 patients. The sample holds a few counts of this clonotype. BIOMED2 TRB-A/B primer pools were used in multiplex TRB PCR. One entry per CDR3 protein, called by TCRdb with MiXCR from the multiplex PCR reads. The data hold a few thousand distinct CDR3 sequences, with about a fifth observed a single time. The CDR3 is made up of 13 amino acids. V trimming: 3 bases; J trimming: 9 bases; junction bases outside the gene matches: 11. Per germline, CDR1 DFQATT and CDR2 SNEGSKA (reference sequence). Each TRB amplification used roughly 250-550 ng of genomic DNA from blood.

The sequenced material came from blood. The V and J genes are TRBV20-1 and TRBJ2-7; 7 bases align to TRBD1. This sequence originates from a human donor with active COVID-19. CDR3 sequence reads: CSASQGEQALQYF. The CDR3 region has the DNA TGCAGTGCTAGTCAGGGGGAACAGGCGTTGCAGTACTTC.